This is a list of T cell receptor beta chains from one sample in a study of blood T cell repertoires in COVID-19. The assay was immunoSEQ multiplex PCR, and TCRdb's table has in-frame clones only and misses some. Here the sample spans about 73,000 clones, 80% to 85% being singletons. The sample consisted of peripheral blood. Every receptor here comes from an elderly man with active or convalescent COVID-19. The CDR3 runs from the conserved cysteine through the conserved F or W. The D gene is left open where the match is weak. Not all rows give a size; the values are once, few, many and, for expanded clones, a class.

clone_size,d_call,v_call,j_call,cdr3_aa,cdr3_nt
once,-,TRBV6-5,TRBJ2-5,CASSFRGKETQYF,TGTGCCAGCAGTTTCAGGGGTAAAGAGACCCAGTACTTC
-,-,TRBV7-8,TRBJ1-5,CASSLMGTGGRRLGQPQHF,TGTGCCAGCAGCTTAATGGGTACAGGAGGGAGGCGTTTAGGGCAGCCCCAGCATTTT
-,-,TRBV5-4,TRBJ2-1,CASSLGRAGSYNEQFF,TGTGCCAGCAGCTTGGGGAGGGCGGGCTCCTACAATGAGCAGTTCTTC
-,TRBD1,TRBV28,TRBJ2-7,CASKQSGQGAYEQYF,TGTGCCAGCAAACAATCGGGACAGGGGGCCTACGAGCAGTACTTC
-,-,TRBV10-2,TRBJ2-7,CASSADRYEQYF,TGCGCCAGCAGTGCGGACAGATACGAGCAGTACTTC
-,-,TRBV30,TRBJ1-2,CAWSSFLGYTF,TGTGCCTGGAGCTCCTTTCTTGGCTACACCTTC
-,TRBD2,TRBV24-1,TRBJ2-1,CATSDGLAGGGEQFF,TGTGCCACCAGTGACGGACTAGCGGGGGGAGGTGAGCAGTTCTTC
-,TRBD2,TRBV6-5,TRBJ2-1,CASRPEPGGYNEQFF,TGTGCCAGCAGACCGGAACCGGGGGGATACAATGAGCAGTTCTTC
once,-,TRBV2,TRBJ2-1,CASTPGGRSYNEQFF,TGTGCCAGCACCCCCGGGGGGCGCTCCTACAATGAGCAGTTCTTC
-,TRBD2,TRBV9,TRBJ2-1,CASSVTGTSPNEQFF,TGTGCCAGCAGCGTAACCGGGACTAGCCCCAATGAGCAGTTCTTC
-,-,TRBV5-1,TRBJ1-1,CASSLAGIPQANTEAFF,TGCGCCAGCAGCTTGGCGGGGATTCCGCAGGCGAACACTGAAGCTTTCTTT
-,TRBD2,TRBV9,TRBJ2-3,CASSAGTSADTQYF,TGTGCCAGCAGCGCTGGGACTAGTGCCGATACGCAGTATTTT
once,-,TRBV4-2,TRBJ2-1,CASSPIGGRRYNEQFF,TGTGCCAGCAGCCCTATCGGAGGCCGAAGATACAATGAGCAGTTCTTC
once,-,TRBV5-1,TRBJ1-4,CASSSQGPAKEKLFF,TGCGCCAGCAGCTCTCAGGGCCCAGCGAAAGAAAAACTGTTTTTT
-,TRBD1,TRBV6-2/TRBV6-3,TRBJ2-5,CASSWTGGETQYF,TGTGCCAGCAGCTGGACAGGGGGCGAGACCCAGTACTTC
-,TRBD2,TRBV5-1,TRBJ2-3,CASSPRTSADTQYF,TGCGCCAGCAGCCCTCGGACTAGCGCCGATACGCAGTATTTT
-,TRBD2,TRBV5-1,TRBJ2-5,CASKGPSGRSGGAQYF,TGCGCCAGCAAAGGTCCCTCGGGACGGTCCGGGGGGGCCCAGTACTTC
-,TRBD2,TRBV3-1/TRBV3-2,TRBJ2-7,CASSQGTSGTTEQYF,TGTGCCAGCAGCCAAGGGACTAGCGGGACTACCGAGCAGTACTTC
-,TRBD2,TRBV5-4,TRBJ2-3,CASSWVAGGSDTQYF,TGTGCCAGCAGCTGGGTAGCGGGAGGCTCGGATACGCAGTATTTT
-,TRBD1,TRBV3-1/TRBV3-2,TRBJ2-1,CASSQEWGQNNEQFF,TGTGCCAGCAGCCAAGAATGGGGACAGAACAATGAGCAGTTCTTC
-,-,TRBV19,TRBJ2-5,CASSVRRKETQYF,TGTGCCAGTAGTGTTCGCAGGAAAGAGACCCAGTACTTC
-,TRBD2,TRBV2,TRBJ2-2,CASNRLARTGELFF,TGTGCCAGCAATAGACTAGCGAGGACCGGGGAGCTGTTTTTT
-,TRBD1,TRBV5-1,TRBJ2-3,CASSPTGWATDTQYF,TGCGCCAGCAGCCCGACAGGGTGGGCGACAGATACGCAGTATTTT
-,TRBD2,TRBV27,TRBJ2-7,CASRRLAWEYDEQYF,TGTGCCAGTAGGAGACTAGCGTGGGAGTATGACGAGCAGTACTTC
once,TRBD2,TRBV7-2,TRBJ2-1,CASSISSGGVVNEQFF,TGTGCCAGCAGCATCAGTAGCGGGGGGGTTGTCAATGAGCAGTTCTTC
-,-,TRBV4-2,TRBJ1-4,CASSQDGQWGKLFF,TGTGCCAGCAGCCAAGATGGCCAGTGGGGCAAACTGTTTTTT
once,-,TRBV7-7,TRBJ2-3,CASSTSHSDTQYF,TGTGCCAGCAGCACCAGTCATTCAGATACGCAGTATTTT
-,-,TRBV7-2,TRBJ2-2,CATKTENTGELFF,TGTGCCACCAAGACTGAAAACACCGGGGAGCTGTTTTTT
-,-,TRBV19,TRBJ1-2,CASSKGGAYYGYTF,TGTGCCAGTAGTAAGGGTGGGGCATACTATGGCTACACCTTC
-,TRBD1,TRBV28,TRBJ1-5,CASSLGRTGVNQPQHF,TGTGCCAGCAGTTTAGGGAGGACAGGAGTGAATCAGCCCCAGCATTTT
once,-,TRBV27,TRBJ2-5,CASSSGTTQKETQYF,TGTGCCAGCAGTTCCGGGACAACGCAAAAAGAGACCCAGTACTTC
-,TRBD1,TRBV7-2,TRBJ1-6,CASSFPPYRGRGNSPLHF,TGTGCCAGCAGCTTCCCACCCTACAGGGGGCGCGGTAATTCACCCCTCCACTTT
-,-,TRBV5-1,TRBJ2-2,CASSLDQVATGELFF,TGCGCCAGCAGCTTGGACCAGGTCGCCACCGGGGAGCTGTTTTTT
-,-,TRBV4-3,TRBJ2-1,CASSQYQGIAYNEQFF,TGCGCCAGCAGCCAATACCAGGGTATAGCCTACAATGAGCAGTTCTTC
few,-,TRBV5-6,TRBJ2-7,CASSGDKISYEQYF,TGTGCCAGCAGCGGGGACAAAATCTCCTACGAGCAGTACTTC
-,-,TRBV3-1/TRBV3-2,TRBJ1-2,CASSQDSREDLCGYTF,TGTGCCAGCAGCCAAGATTCCAGGGAGGACCTATGTGGCTACACCTTC
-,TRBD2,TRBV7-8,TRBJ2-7,CASSLRASGRAYEQYF,TGTGCCAGCAGCTTAAGGGCTAGCGGGAGGGCCTACGAGCAGTACTTC